The 22 T cell receptor beta chains below all came from one sample that was sequenced in a study of blood T cells in healthy people across ages (dated by TCRdb to between 2014 and 2017). Library construction relied on 5' RACE. Reads for this sample came from an Illumina HiSeq 2500. A second roughly 6 to 11 cycle PCR used a sample-barcoded 5' primer and a J-beta primer mix. Using fastp at Q25 and MiXCR, TCRdb reprocessed the public reads and kept productive beta chains. A single entry per CDR3 protein holds the most common genes and DNA from its merged rows. This sample gives around 750,000 distinct CDR3 sequences in total; approximately 55% of them show up just once. Under 50% of the sample comes from the top ten. Sequencing was performed on blood. These receptors came from an elderly man in good health.

This clonotype showed up just a few times. The V call is TRBV5-1, the J call TRBJ2-1; a weak D match, TRBD2 (6 bases). The CDR3 extends over 15 amino acids. In germline, CDR1 is SGHRS, CDR2 YFSETQ. V was pared by 1 base and J by 0 bases, with 8 bases between. CDR3 bases: TGCGCCAGCAGCTTGCAACTAGCCTCCTACAATGAGCAGTTCTTC. Translation: CASSLQLASYNEQFF. Full variable domain (rest looked up from reference TRBV5-1 and TRBJ2-1): KAGVTQTPRYLIKTRGQQVTLSCSPISGHRSVSWYQQTPGQGLQFLFEYFSETQRNKGNFPGRFSGRQFSNSRSEMNVSTLELGDSALYLCASSLQLASYNEQFFGPGTRLTVL.

The chain recombines TRBV5-1 with TRBJ2-3; 7 positions agree with TRBD1. Trimming cost V 3 bases and J 14 bases; bases outside gene matches: 12. Germline-derived CDR1 and CDR2 are SGHRS and YFSETQ. The CDR3 is 13 residues long. The CDR3 DNA reads TGCGCCAGCAGCTCTACAGGGGACGGAGACGCGTATTTT. Translation gives CASSSTGDGDAYF.

This clonotype was observed a single time. The rearrangement links TRBV20-1 to TRBJ2-5; the match to TRBD2 covers 8 bases. This CDR3 has 15 amino acids. After removal of 6 bases from V and 5 bases from J, the junction contained 14 bases not matched to a gene. Germline-derived CDR1 and CDR2 are DFQATT and SNEGSKA (reference sequence). The CDR3 DNA follows: TGCAGTGCAGCCAAACTAGCGGCAGAGGGGGAGACCCAGTACTTC. Translated: CSAAKLAAEGETQYF.

J is TRBJ2-4 and V is TRBV5-1, with 7 bases lining up with TRBD2. The DNA end lines up better with TRBJ2-7; the J call may be wrong. In germline, CDR1 is SGHRS, CDR2 YFSETQ. The CDR3 is 14 residues long. CDR3 nucleotides: TGCGCCAGCAGTACACCGGGAGGCGGGGACGAGCAGTACTTC. Translated, it gives CASSTPGGGDEQYF.

The chain links TRBV6-6 to TRBJ1-2; D not resolved. Trimming cost V 2 bases and J 2 bases, with 6 bases left between them. Germline V CDR1 and CDR2: MNHNY, SVGAGI (reference sequence). CDR3 length equals 13 residues. For the CDR3, the DNA is TGTGCCAGCAGTTACGATGGAAACTATGGCTACACCTTC. Translating it yields CASSYDGNYGYTF.

The chain combines TRBV12-3 or TRBV12-4 with TRBJ2-1; D might be TRBD2 (6 bases). The V end lost 6 bases, the J end lost 2 bases, and 11 bases lay between the germline ends. The CDR3 length is 14 residues. The DNA for the CDR3 is TGTGCCAGCAGGGGCCTAGCGACCTACAATGAGCAGTTCTTC. Amino acids: CASRGLATYNEQFF.

The count of this clonotype is one. The CDR3 protein is CSAEKGGTEAFF. The CDR3 DNA follows: TGCAGCGCCGAAAAGGGAGGGACTGAAGCTTTCTTT. This chain joins TRBV29-1 and TRBJ1-1, with D uncertain. The CDR3 extends over 12 amino acids. The germline CDR1 and CDR2 sequences are SQVTM and ANQGSEA. V gave up 7 bases and J gave up 5 bases, with 14 bases separating them. Supplemented by reference TRBV29-1 and TRBJ1-1, the full variable domain reads SAVISQKPSRDICQRGTSLTIQCQVDSQVTMMFWYRQQPGQSLTLIATANQGSEATYESGFVIDKFPISRPNLTFSTLTVSNMSPEDSSIYLCSAEKGGTEAFFGQGTRLTVV.

The chain links TRBV9 to TRBJ2-1, with TRBD2 matching over 9 bases. The CDR3 covers 15 residues. With 0 bases clipped from V and 9 bases from J, the junction kept 7 bases outside the gene matches. The germline V gene has CDR1 SGDLS and CDR2 YYNGEE. The CDR3 DNA follows: TGTGCCAGCAGCGTAGTGGGGACTAGCTTCACTGAGCAGTTCTTC. Amino acids: CASSVVGTSFTEQFF.

J is TRBJ2-2 and V is TRBV5-1, with D maybe TRBD2 (5 bases). V lost 1 base to trimming and J lost 4 bases, with 8 bases between them. This CDR3 region has 14 residues. Germline CDR1 SGHRS, CDR2 YFSETQ. In DNA, the CDR3 is TGCGCCAGCAGCTTGCTACGGGGCACCGGGGAGCTGTTTTTT. Encoded protein: CASSLLRGTGELFF.

The chain employs TRBV11-2 and TRBJ2-3; the match to TRBD2 covers 11 bases. This CDR3 has 15 residues. Trimming at V came to 2 bases and at J to 14 bases, leaving 12 bases not matched to a gene. The germline gives CDR1 SGHAT, CDR2 FQNNGV. DNA of the CDR3: TGTGCCAGCAGCTTACCTAGCGGGAGGCTTATGTACGCGTATTTT. Translation: CASSLPSGRLMYAYF.

This chain uses TRBV10-3 with TRBJ2-4; D might be TRBD1 (8 bases). There are 15 residues in the CDR3. Germline-derived CDR1 and CDR2 are ENHRY and SYGVKD. V lost 11 bases, J lost 8 bases, and 25 bases lay in between. DNA of the CDR3: TGTGCCGCGGGAGCCCTCTCAGGGGGCGAGGACATTCAGTACTTC. Its translation is CAAGALSGGEDIQYF.

CDR3 DNA: TGTGCCAGCAGTCCGGGACAGGGGGTCGGCGAAAAACTGTTTTTT. Translation: CASSPGQGVGEKLFF. This chain connects TRBV12-3 or TRBV12-4 to TRBJ1-4; the match to TRBD1 covers 11 bases. With 5 bases clipped from V and 8 bases from J, the junction kept 7 bases outside the gene matches. This CDR3 region has 15 residues.

The genes are TRBV6-6 and TRBJ1-6, with D possibly being TRBD1 (5 bases). Trimming left V 6 bases short and J 0 bases short, with 9 bases between. The CDR3 extends over 15 amino acids. Per the germline V gene, CDR1 is MNHNY and CDR2 is SVGAGI (reference sequence). CDR3: CASRLGPSYNSPLHF. In nucleotides, the CDR3 is TGTGCCAGCAGACTGGGACCCTCCTATAATTCACCCCTCCACTTT.

V and J are TRBV20-1 and TRBJ1-2, with D perhaps TRBD1 (5 bases). Germline CDR1 is DFQATT and CDR2 is SNEGSKA (reference sequence). The CDR3 spans 13 residues. CDR3 coding DNA: TGCAGCGGCTCTGGGGCGGTCAACTATGGCTACACCTTC. Its translation: CSGSGAVNYGYTF.

The chain couples TRBV29-1 to TRBJ2-7; D remains ambiguous. V gave up 6 bases and J gave up 2 bases, with 8 bases separating them. The germline V gene has CDR1 SQVTM and CDR2 ANQGSEA. The CDR3 contains 11 residues. CDR3 coding DNA: TGCAGCGTGACAAAGACCTACGAGCAGTACTTC. Protein sequence: CSVTKTYEQYF.

This clonotype was observed a handful of times. The J gene is TRBJ2-3, the V gene TRBV3-1; unclear D gene. The CDR3 has 14 residues. V shed 5 bases and J shed 6 bases, with 15 bases lying between them. Germline CDR1 reads LGHDT; CDR2 reads YNNKEL (reference sequence). Here the CDR3 reads CASSSAPHKDTQYF. CDR3 nucleotides: TGTGCCAGCAGCTCAGCCCCCCATAAGGATACGCAGTATTTT.

The CDR3 sequence is CASSQDRLAGNTIYF. DNA of the CDR3: TGTGCCAGCAGCCAAGACAGGTTGGCGGGAAACACCATATATTTT. The chain is built from TRBV3-1 and TRBJ1-3; D is undetermined. Deletions cut 0 bases from V and 4 bases from J, with 10 bases between. Germline V gives CDR1 LGHDT, CDR2 YNNKEL (reference sequence). This CDR3 is 15 amino acids long.

This clonotype was counted between two and nine times. This chain links TRBV9 with TRBJ2-1; unclear D gene. Germline CDR1 and CDR2: SGDLS and YYNGEE. The CDR3 is 17 amino acids. V was trimmed by 2 bases and J by 0 bases, leaving 15 bases between them. CDR3 amino acids: CASSVFLGGSSYNEQFF. CDR3 coding DNA: TGTGCCAGCAGCGTCTTTCTCGGTGGAAGCTCCTACAATGAGCAGTTCTTC.

The V gene is TRBV2, the J gene TRBJ2-7; D possibly matches TRBD1 or TRBD2 (5 bases each). The J call is uncertain, as TRBJ2-5 better fits the DNA end. The CDR3 sequence is 11 residues long. Germline lookup yields CDR1 SNHLY and CDR2 FYNNEI. CDR3 loop: CAGGLIGTQYF. Written as DNA, the CDR3 is TGTGCCGGGGGTCTTATCGGGACCCAGTACTTC.

The chain combines TRBV5-6 with TRBJ2-3, with D maybe TRBD2 (5 bases). The CDR3 totals 17 residues. Germline values: CDR1 SGHDT, CDR2 YYEEEE. V lost 0 bases and J 0 bases, leaving 14 bases between the germline ends. The CDR3 here is CASSLGAAAPSTDTQYF. As DNA, the CDR3 is TGTGCCAGCAGCTTGGGGGCAGCGGCCCCTAGCACAGATACGCAGTATTTT.

The rearrangement joins TRBV14 to TRBJ2-1; perhaps TRBD2 as D (7 bases). The CDR3 runs to 17 residues. V lost 3 bases and J 8 bases, leaving 23 bases between the germline ends. The germline V gene encodes CDR1 SGHDN and CDR2 FVKESK. The CDR3 nucleotides read TGTGCCAGCAGCCACCGGAAACTAGCGACGGAGGGGGATGAGCAGTTCTTC. Amino acids: CASSHRKLATEGDEQFF.

The chain has TRBV3-1 and TRBJ1-1; D remains ambiguous. The CDR3 loop spans 17 amino acids. Trimming took off 1 base at V and 1 base at J, with 16 bases between the two ends. CDR1 is LGHDT and CDR2 is YNNKEL in the germline V gene (reference sequence). CDR3 protein: CASSQVLPPTSNTEAFF. CDR3 nucleotides: TGTGCCAGCAGCCAAGTCTTGCCTCCAACCTCGAACACTGAAGCTTTCTTT.